Listed below are T cell receptor beta chains from one sample, sequenced in a study of cytomegalovirus exposure and HLA in healthy donors. Assay used: immunoSEQ multiplex PCR; TCRdb lists only in-frame clones, some missing. Here the sample spans more than 95,000 clones, over 90% being singletons. The specimen sequenced was PBMCs. Every receptor here comes from a woman aged 18-30 years in good health and CMV-seronegative. CDR3s include the opening cysteine and the closing phenylalanine or tryptophan. D genes are given only for firm matches. Clone size is shown for a subset of rows, as once, few, many or a class of expanded clone.

CDR3: CASSPTGFEGYTF; DNA: TGTGCCAGCAGTCCCACAGGGTTCGAAGGCTACACCTTC; J: TRBJ1-2; D: .; size: once; V: TRBV6-1
CDR3: CASNTAYEQYF; DNA: TGTGCCAGCAACACAGCCTACGAGCAGTACTTC; J: TRBJ2-7; D: .; size: .; V: TRBV2
CDR3: CASSLDRSTDTQYF; DNA: TGTGCCAGCAGCTTGGACAGAAGCACAGATACGCAGTATTTT; J: TRBJ2-3; D: .; size: .; V: TRBV5-4
CDR3: CASSQEEGGGDYGYTF; DNA: TGCGCCAGCAGCCAAGAAGAAGGGGGCGGGGACTATGGCTACACCTTC; J: TRBJ1-2; D: TRBD1; size: .; V: TRBV4-1
CDR3: CATSRDRYNGASPYEQYF; DNA: TGTGCCACCAGCAGAGATCGGTATAACGGAGCCTCCCCCTACGAGCAGTACTTC; J: TRBJ2-7; D: .; size: .; V: TRBV15
CDR3: CASSSRGGALYNEQFF; DNA: TGCGCCAGCAGTTCCCGCGGGGGGGCCCTCTACAATGAGCAGTTCTTC; J: TRBJ2-1; D: TRBD2; size: .; V: TRBV5-1
CDR3: CASSQNSGDGYTF; DNA: TGCGCCAGCAGCCAAAACAGCGGAGATGGCTACACCTTC; J: TRBJ1-2; D: .; size: .; V: TRBV4-1
CDR3: CASTLQDRLYGYTF; DNA: TGTGCCAGCACACTTCAGGACAGACTCTATGGCTACACCTTC; J: TRBJ1-2; D: .; size: .; V: TRBV28
CDR3: CASTIRQGPNEKLFF; DNA: TGTGCCAGTACCATCAGACAGGGGCCTAATGAAAAACTGTTTTTT; J: TRBJ1-4; D: TRBD1; size: .; V: TRBV19
CDR3: CASSIVSGQGTEKLFF; DNA: TGTGCCAGTAGTATTGTTTCGGGACAGGGGACTGAAAAACTGTTTTTT; J: TRBJ1-4; D: TRBD1; size: .; V: TRBV19
CDR3: CASSFGGTEDYGYTF; DNA: TGTGCCAGCAGCTTTGGGGGGACAGAAGATTATGGCTACACCTTC; J: TRBJ1-2; D: TRBD1; size: .; V: TRBV5-5
CDR3: CATYREGAGGYTF; DNA: TGTGCCACCTATCGTGAGGGGGCGGGTGGCTACACCTTC; J: TRBJ1-2; D: TRBD1; size: .; V: TRBV6-6
CDR3: CASSRDRGEGYTF; DNA: TGTGCCAGCAGCAGAGACAGGGGAGAAGGCTACACCTTC; J: TRBJ1-2; D: TRBD1; size: .; V: TRBV7-3
CDR3: CASRWDSYSNQPQHF; DNA: TGTGCCAGCAGGTGGGACAGCTATAGCAATCAGCCCCAGCATTTT; J: TRBJ1-5; D: TRBD1; size: .; V: TRBV28
CDR3: CASSRGGSGEQFF; DNA: TGTGCCAGCAGCCGTGGCGGGTCCGGTGAGCAGTTCTTC; J: TRBJ2-1; D: .; size: .; V: TRBV5-6
CDR3: CAWSVPDRFAPLHF; DNA: TGTGCCTGGAGTGTACCGGACAGGTTCGCACCCCTCCACTTT; J: TRBJ1-6; D: TRBD1; size: .; V: TRBV30
CDR3: CASSSTTGNQPQHF; DNA: TGTGCCAGCAGTTCTACGACAGGGAATCAGCCCCAGCATTTT; J: TRBJ1-5; D: TRBD1; size: .; V: TRBV28
CDR3: CAWSLTYGYTF; DNA: TGTGCCTGGAGTCTAACGTATGGCTACACCTTC; J: TRBJ1-2; D: .; size: .; V: TRBV30
CDR3: CASSLALAGGLGANVLTF; DNA: TGTGCCAGCAGCTTAGCCCTAGCGGGGGGGCTTGGGGCCAACGTCCTGACTTTC; J: TRBJ2-6; D: TRBD2; size: .; V: TRBV7-9
CDR3: CASRGGAKAKNIQYF; DNA: TGTGCCAGCAGAGGCGGGGCTAAGGCCAAAAACATTCAGTACTTC; J: TRBJ2-4; D: .; size: .; V: TRBV2
CDR3: CASTVRDRRNSPLHF; DNA: TGCGCCAGCACCGTTCGGGACAGAAGAAATTCACCCCTCCACTTT; J: TRBJ1-6; D: TRBD1; size: .; V: TRBV10-2
CDR3: CASSLGDYLNEQFF; DNA: TGTGCCAGCAGCTTAGGGGACTACCTCAATGAGCAGTTCTTC; J: TRBJ2-1; D: TRBD2; size: .; V: TRBV7-2
CDR3: CASSLVVAGRDTQYF; DNA: TGTGCCAGCAGCTTGGTGGTAGCGGGAAGGGATACGCAGTATTTT; J: TRBJ2-3; D: TRBD2; size: once; V: TRBV5-4
CDR3: CASSSGDRNTEAFF; DNA: TGCGCCAGCAGCTCAGGGGATAGGAACACTGAAGCTTTCTTT; J: TRBJ1-1; D: .; size: .; V: TRBV5-1
CDR3: CASSFITGANTEAFF; DNA: TGTGCCAGCAGTTTCATAACTGGGGCGAACACTGAAGCTTTCTTT; J: TRBJ1-1; D: .; size: .; V: TRBV28
CDR3: CASSLAETYEQYF; DNA: TGTGCCAGCAGCTTGGCAGAAACCTACGAGCAGTACTTC; J: TRBJ2-7; D: .; size: .; V: TRBV11-3
CDR3: CASSAGGHDEKLFF; DNA: TGTGCCAGCAGCGCAGGGGGCCACGATGAAAAACTGTTTTTT; J: TRBJ1-4; D: TRBD1; size: .; V: TRBV4-2
CDR3: CASSPQATNEKLFF; DNA: TGCGCCAGCAGTCCACAGGCAACTAATGAAAAACTGTTTTTT; J: TRBJ1-4; D: .; size: .; V: TRBV5-1
CDR3: CASSIGLSNTGELFF; DNA: TGTGCCAGCAGTATAGGACTTTCCAACACCGGGGAGCTGTTTTTT; J: TRBJ2-2; D: .; size: .; V: TRBV6-5
CDR3: CASSQVGTSGGSSYEQYF; DNA: TGCGCCAGCAGCCAAGTGGGGACTAGCGGGGGGAGCTCCTACGAGCAGTACTTC; J: TRBJ2-7; D: TRBD2; size: .; V: TRBV4-1
CDR3: CAWSVGTSGYEQYF; DNA: TGTGCCTGGAGTGTAGGGACTAGCGGCTACGAGCAGTACTTC; J: TRBJ2-7; D: TRBD2; size: once; V: TRBV30
CDR3: CASGYRGSGTGELFF; DNA: TGTGCCAGTGGGTACAGGGGGTCGGGCACCGGGGAGCTGTTTTTT; J: TRBJ2-2; D: TRBD1; size: .; V: TRBV19
CDR3: CASSGGTRGGTDTQYF; DNA: TGCGCCAGCAGCGGCGGGACCCGCGGGGGCACAGATACGCAGTATTTT; J: TRBJ2-3; D: .; size: .; V: TRBV5-1
CDR3: CASSERGQINTEAFF; DNA: TGCGCCAGCAGCGAGAGGGGACAGATAAACACTGAAGCTTTCTTT; J: TRBJ1-1; D: TRBD1; size: .; V: TRBV4-1
CDR3: CASSLGLANTGELFF; DNA: TGCGCCAGCAGCTTGGGACTAGCAAACACCGGGGAGCTGTTTTTT; J: TRBJ2-2; D: TRBD2; size: .; V: TRBV5-1
CDR3: CASSLVAAGIYEQYF; DNA: TGTGCCAGCAGCTTGGTCGCTGCGGGGATTTACGAGCAGTACTTC; J: TRBJ2-7; D: .; size: .; V: TRBV5-5
CDR3: CASSQYPRGVDTEAFF; DNA: TGCGCCAGCAGCCAATACCCCAGGGGGGTCGACACTGAAGCTTTCTTT; J: TRBJ1-1; D: TRBD1; size: .; V: TRBV4-1
CDR3: CAWSPPGSPLHF; DNA: TGTGCCTGGAGTCCACCTGGCTCACCCCTCCACTTT; J: TRBJ1-6; D: .; size: .; V: TRBV30
CDR3: CASSLVVTGTIDTGELFF; DNA: TGTGCCAGCAGCTTAGTGGTGACCGGGACAATCGACACCGGGGAGCTGTTTTTT; J: TRBJ2-2; D: .; size: few; V: TRBV11-1
CDR3: CASSQSPDITNYGYTF; DNA: TGTGCCAGCAGCCAATCCCCGGACATTACTAACTATGGCTACACCTTC; J: TRBJ1-2; D: .; size: .; V: TRBV9
CDR3: CASSFIAGTDYEQFF; DNA: TGCGCCAGCAGCTTCATAGCGGGAACTGACTATGAGCAGTTCTTC; J: TRBJ2-1; D: TRBD2; size: .; V: TRBV4-1
CDR3: CASSGRDRDHEQYF; DNA: TGTGCCAGCAGCGGCCGGGACAGGGACCACGAGCAGTACTTC; J: TRBJ2-7; D: TRBD1; size: .; V: TRBV9
CDR3: CASSPRGLDTEAFF; DNA: TGTGCCAGCAGTCCCAGGGGGCTGGACACTGAAGCTTTCTTT; J: TRBJ1-1; D: TRBD1; size: .; V: TRBV2
CDR3: CASSQVQISGNTIYF; DNA: TGCGCCAGCAGCCAAGTTCAGATCTCTGGAAACACCATATATTTT; J: TRBJ1-3; D: .; size: .; V: TRBV4-1
CDR3: CSARDLGYTF; DNA: TGCAGTGCTAGAGATCTTGGCTACACCTTC; J: TRBJ1-2; D: .; size: .; V: TRBV20-1
CDR3: CAIRPRETDTQYF; DNA: TGTGCCATTAGACCGAGGGAGACAGATACGCAGTATTTT; J: TRBJ2-3; D: .; size: .; V: TRBV19
CDR3: CASSYGQGRGQETQYF; DNA: TGTGCCAGCAGTTACGGACAGGGCAGGGGCCAAGAGACCCAGTACTTC; J: TRBJ2-5; D: TRBD1; size: .; V: TRBV27
CDR3: CASSPGTSGPDREQYF; DNA: TGTGCCAGCAGCCCAGGGACTAGCGGGCCGGACCGGGAGCAGTACTTC; J: TRBJ2-7; D: TRBD2; size: .; V: TRBV7-9
CDR3: CASSLRSGQGRENYEQYF; DNA: TGTGCCAGCAGCTTACGATCCGGACAGGGGCGAGAGAACTACGAGCAGTACTTC; J: TRBJ2-7; D: TRBD1; size: .; V: TRBV7-2
CDR3: CASSLAGGTNTGELFF; DNA: TGTGCCAGCAGTTTAGCGGGAGGGACGAACACCGGGGAGCTGTTTTTT; J: TRBJ2-2; D: TRBD2; size: .; V: TRBV27
CDR3: CARDRDHTIYF; DNA: TGTGCCAGGGACAGGGACCACACCATATATTTT; J: TRBJ1-3; D: TRBD1; size: .; V: TRBV27
CDR3: CASSYSAKGTDTQYF; DNA: TGTGCCAGCAGTTACTCGGCGAAGGGGACAGATACGCAGTATTTT; J: TRBJ2-3; D: .; size: .; V: TRBV6-6
CDR3: CASSSYDRVIDNEQFF; DNA: TGTGCCAGCAGTTCTTACGACAGGGTTATAGACAATGAGCAGTTCTTC; J: TRBJ2-1; D: TRBD1; size: .; V: TRBV7-8
CDR3: CASSPIVETYVYEQYF; DNA: TGTGCCAGCAGTCCGATTGTTGAGACATACGTTTACGAGCAGTACTTC; J: TRBJ2-7; D: .; size: .; V: TRBV27